This record concerns one T cell receptor (beta chain) sequence. Its antigen is unknown. The CDR3 is made up of 13 amino acids. V shed 6 bases and J shed 5 bases, with 13 bases lying between them. Time point indicated: pre-sensitization, week 0. The treatment is: therapeutic diphenylcyclopropenone sensitization with weekly scalp DPC. As the library was built, unique molecular identifiers were attached to individual cDNA molecules. Using its own MiXCR run on the RACE reads, TCRdb lists one record per CDR3 protein. The table records 35,000 to 50,000 distinct CDR3 sequences, roughly 10% of them present only once. The data are from a study of human T cells and chemical hapten exposure. Study-wide results and limits: Patch test score was positively correlated with the counts of PT1 expanded TCRs.

This specimen consisted of whole blood, obtained in connection with sensitization to the hapten diphenylcyclopropenone (DPC). The TCR was taken from a young man with alopecia areata. Some clones in this sample may be carry-over from other donors' samples. The chain is built from TRBV12-3 or TRBV12-4 and TRBJ1-2, with D perhaps matching TRBD1 (6 bases). CDR3 in DNA: TGTGCCAGCAGGGTCACAGGGTGGTATGGCTACACCTTC. This sequence encodes CASRVTGWYGYTF.